This TCR beta chain is drawn from a study of T cells after yellow fever vaccination. Each CDR3 protein gets one entry after TCRdb re-called the 5' RACE reads with MiXCR. The sample gives around 310,000 distinct CDR3 sequences, around 4% of which show up once; roughly a quarter is in the top ten. V was pared by 6 bases and J by 0 bases, with 10 bases between. The CDR3 loop spans 13 amino acids. Germline lookup yields CDR1 DFQATT and CDR2 SNEGSKA (reference sequence). The source material was PBMCs, sampled on the day of the yellow fever booster vaccination. This chain connects TRBV20-1 to TRBJ2-3; D perhaps matches TRBD1 (6 bases). The sequence was obtained from a man aged 18 to 30 who received the YFV17D yellow fever vaccine. CDR3 nucleotides: TGCAGTGCCCTGACAGGTAGCACAGATACGCAGTATTTT. Its translation: CSALTGSTDTQYF.